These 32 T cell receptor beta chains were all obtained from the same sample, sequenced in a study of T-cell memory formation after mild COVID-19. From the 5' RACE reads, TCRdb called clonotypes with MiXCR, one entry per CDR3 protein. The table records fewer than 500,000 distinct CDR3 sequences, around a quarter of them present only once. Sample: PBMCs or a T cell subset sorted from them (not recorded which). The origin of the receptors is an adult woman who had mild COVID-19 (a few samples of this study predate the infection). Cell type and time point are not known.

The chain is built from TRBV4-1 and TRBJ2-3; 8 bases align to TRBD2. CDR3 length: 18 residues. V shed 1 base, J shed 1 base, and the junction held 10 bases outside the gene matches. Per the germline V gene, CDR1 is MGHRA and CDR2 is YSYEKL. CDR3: CASSQGVLAGGGTDTQYF. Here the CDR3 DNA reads TGCGCCAGCAGCCAAGGGGTTCTGGCGGGGGGAGGCACAGATACGCAGTATTTT.

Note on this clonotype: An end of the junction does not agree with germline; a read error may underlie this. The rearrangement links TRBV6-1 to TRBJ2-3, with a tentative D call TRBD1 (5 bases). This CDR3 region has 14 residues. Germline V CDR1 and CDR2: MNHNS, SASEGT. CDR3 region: CASREDSYTDTQYF. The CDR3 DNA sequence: TGTGCCAGCAGGGAAGACAGCTACACAGATACGCAGTATTTT.

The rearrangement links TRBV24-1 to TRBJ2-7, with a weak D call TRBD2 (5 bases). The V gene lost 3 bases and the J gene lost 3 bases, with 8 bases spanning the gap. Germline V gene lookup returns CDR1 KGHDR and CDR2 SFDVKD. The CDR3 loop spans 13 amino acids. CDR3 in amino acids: CATSDGGNYEQYF. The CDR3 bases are TGTGCCACCAGTGATGGAGGAAACTACGAGCAGTACTTC.

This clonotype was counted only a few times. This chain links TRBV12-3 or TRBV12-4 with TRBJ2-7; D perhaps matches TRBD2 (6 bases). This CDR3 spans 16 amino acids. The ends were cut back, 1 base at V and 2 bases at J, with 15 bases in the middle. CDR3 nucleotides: TGTGCCAGCAGTTTAGGGGTGATGGCGGGGCCCTACGAGCAGTACTTC. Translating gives CASSLGVMAGPYEQYF.

The CDR3 spells CASSTTGPYGYTF. The CDR3 DNA follows: TGTGCCAGCAGCACTACAGGGCCCTATGGCTACACCTTC. The chain has TRBV7-9 and TRBJ1-2, with D perhaps matching TRBD1 (6 bases). The CDR3 has 13 residues. With 5 bases removed from V and 4 bases from J, the gap between germline ends came to 11 bases. Germline V gene data show CDR1 as SEHNR and CDR2 as FQNEAQ (reference sequence).

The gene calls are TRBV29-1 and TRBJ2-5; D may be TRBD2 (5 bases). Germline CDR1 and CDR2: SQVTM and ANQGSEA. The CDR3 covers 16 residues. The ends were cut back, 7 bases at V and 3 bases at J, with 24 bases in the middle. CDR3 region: CSAAEYGGSPKETQYF. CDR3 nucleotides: TGCAGCGCCGCGGAATACGGCGGGTCCCCCAAAGAGACCCAGTACTTC.

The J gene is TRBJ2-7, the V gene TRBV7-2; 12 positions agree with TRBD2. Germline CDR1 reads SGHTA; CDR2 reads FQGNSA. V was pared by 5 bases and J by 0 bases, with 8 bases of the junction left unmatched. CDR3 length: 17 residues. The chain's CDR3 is CASSPRATSGSSYEQYF. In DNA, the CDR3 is TGTGCCAGCAGCCCTAGGGCGACTAGCGGGAGCTCCTACGAGCAGTACTTC. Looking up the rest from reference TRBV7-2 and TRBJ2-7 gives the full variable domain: GAGVSQSPSNKVTEKGKDVELRCDPISGHTALYWYRQSLGQGLEFLIYFQGNSAPDKSGLPSDRFSAERTGGSVSTLTIQRTQQEDSAVYLCASSPRATSGSSYEQYFGPGTRLTVT.

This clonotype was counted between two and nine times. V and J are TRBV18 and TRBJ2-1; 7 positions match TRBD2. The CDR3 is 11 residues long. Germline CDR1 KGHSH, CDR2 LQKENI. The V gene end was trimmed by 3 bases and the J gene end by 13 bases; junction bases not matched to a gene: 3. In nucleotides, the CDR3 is TGTGCCAGCTCACCTGGGGGGGATCAGTTCTTC. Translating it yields CASSPGGDQFF.

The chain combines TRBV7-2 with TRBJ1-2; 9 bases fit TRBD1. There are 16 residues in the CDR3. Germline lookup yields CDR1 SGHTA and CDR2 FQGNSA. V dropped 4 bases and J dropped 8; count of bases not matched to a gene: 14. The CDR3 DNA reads TGTGCCAGCAGCTCGAGAACCCTGACAGGGGGAGGAGGCTACACCTTC. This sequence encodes CASSSRTLTGGGGYTF.

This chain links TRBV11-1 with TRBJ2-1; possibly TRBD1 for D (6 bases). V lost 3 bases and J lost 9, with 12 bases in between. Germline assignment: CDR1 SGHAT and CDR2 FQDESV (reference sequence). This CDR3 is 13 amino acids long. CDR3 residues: CASSLQGPGEQFF. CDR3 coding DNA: TGTGCCAGCAGCTTGCAGGGGCCGGGTGAGCAGTTCTTC.

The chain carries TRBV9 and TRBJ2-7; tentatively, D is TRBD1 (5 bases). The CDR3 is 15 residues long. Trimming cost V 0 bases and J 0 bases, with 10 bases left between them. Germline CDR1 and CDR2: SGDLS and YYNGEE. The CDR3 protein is CASSVEGVPSYEQYF. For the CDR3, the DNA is TGTGCCAGCAGCGTAGAAGGGGTCCCCTCCTACGAGCAGTACTTC.

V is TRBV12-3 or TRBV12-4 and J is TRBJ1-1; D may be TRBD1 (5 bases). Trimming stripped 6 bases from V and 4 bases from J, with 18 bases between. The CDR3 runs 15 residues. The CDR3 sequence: CASSLTLRGGTEAFF. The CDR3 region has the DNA TGTGCCAGCAGCCTCACCCTAAGGGGCGGCACTGAAGCTTTCTTT.

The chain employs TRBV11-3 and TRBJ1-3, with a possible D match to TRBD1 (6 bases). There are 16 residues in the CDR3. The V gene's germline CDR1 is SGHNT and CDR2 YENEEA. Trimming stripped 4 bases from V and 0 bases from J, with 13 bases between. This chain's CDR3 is CASSYRAPGSGNTIYF. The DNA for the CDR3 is TGTGCCAGCAGCTACAGGGCACCCGGCTCTGGAAACACCATATATTTT.

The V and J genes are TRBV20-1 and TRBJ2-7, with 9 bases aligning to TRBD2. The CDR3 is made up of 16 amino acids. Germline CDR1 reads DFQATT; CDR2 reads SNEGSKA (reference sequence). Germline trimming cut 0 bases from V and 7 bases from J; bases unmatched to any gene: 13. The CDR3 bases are TGCAGTGCTAGAGATTCACGGCTAGCGGGGCCTTGGGAGCAGTACTTC. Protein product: CSARDSRLAGPWEQYF.

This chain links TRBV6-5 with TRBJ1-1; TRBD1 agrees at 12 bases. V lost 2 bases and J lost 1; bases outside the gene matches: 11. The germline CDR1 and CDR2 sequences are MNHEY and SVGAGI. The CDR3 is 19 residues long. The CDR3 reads CASSYVHRGTGGANTEAFF. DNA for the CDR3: TGTGCCAGCAGTTACGTTCACCGCGGGACAGGGGGCGCGAACACTGAAGCTTTCTTT.

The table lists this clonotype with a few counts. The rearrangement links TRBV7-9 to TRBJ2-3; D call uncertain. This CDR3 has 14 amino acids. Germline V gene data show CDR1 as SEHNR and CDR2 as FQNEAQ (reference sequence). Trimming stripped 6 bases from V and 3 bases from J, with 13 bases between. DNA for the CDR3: TGTGCCAGCAGGGGCACTACACTTACAGATACGCAGTATTTT. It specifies CASRGTTLTDTQYF.

CDR3 in DNA: TGCAGTGCAGAGGACAGATGGAGCTCCTACGAGCAGTACTTC. It specifies CSAEDRWSSYEQYF. This rearrangement joins TRBV20-1 to TRBJ2-7; possible D gene TRBD1, 6 bases. Germline V gives CDR1 DFQATT, CDR2 SNEGSKA (reference sequence). This CDR3 comprises 14 residues. Trimming shortened V by 6 bases and J by 0 bases, and 15 bases separated the two germline ends.

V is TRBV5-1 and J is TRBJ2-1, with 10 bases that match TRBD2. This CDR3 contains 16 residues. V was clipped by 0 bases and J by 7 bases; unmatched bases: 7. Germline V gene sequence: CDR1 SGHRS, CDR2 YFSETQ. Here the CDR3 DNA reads TGCGCCAGCAGCTTGGGGGGCCTAGCGGGAGTAAATGAGCAGTTCTTC. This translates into CASSLGGLAGVNEQFF.

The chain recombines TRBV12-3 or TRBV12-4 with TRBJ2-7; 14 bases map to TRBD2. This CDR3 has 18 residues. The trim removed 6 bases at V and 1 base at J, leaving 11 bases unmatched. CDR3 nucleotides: TGTGCCAGCAGCTATACCGGACTAGCGGGGGGTATTTCCTACGAGCAGTACTTC. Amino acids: CASSYTGLAGGISYEQYF.

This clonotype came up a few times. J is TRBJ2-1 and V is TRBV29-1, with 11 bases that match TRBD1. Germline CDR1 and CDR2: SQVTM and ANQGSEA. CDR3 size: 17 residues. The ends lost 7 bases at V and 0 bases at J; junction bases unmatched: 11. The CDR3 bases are TGCAGCGCCTCCGGGACAGGGGGTGATGGCTCCTACAATGAGCAGTTCTTC. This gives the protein CSASGTGGDGSYNEQFF.

The chain's CDR3 is CASSQLTGDCTDTQYF. The CDR3 DNA reads TGCGCCAGCAGTCAATTGACAGGGGATTGCACAGATACGCAGTATTTT. The rearrangement links TRBV23-1 to TRBJ2-3, with 8 bases identical to TRBD1. TRBV23-1 has ORF status, its function being uncertain. V dropped 1 base and J dropped 1; count of bases not matched to a gene: 4. This CDR3 has 16 residues.

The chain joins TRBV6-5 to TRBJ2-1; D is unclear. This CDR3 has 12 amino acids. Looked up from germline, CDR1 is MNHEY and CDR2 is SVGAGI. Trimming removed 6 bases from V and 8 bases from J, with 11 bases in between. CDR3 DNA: TGTGCCAGCAGCTCCCTCTCGCATGAGCAGTTCTTC. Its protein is CASSSLSHEQFF.

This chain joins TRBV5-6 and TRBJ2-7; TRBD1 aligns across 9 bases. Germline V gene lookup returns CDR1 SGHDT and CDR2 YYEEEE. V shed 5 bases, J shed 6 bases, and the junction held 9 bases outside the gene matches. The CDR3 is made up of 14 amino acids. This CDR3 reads CASRPGTGPSEQYF. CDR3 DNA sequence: TGTGCCAGCAGGCCCGGGACAGGGCCCTCCGAGCAGTACTTC. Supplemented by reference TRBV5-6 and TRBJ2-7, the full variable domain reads DAGVTQSPTHLIKTRGQQVTLRCSPKSGHDTVSWYQQALGQGPQFIFQYYEEEERQRGNFPDRFSGHQFPNYSSELNVNALLLGDSALYLCASRPGTGPSEQYFGPGTRLTVT.

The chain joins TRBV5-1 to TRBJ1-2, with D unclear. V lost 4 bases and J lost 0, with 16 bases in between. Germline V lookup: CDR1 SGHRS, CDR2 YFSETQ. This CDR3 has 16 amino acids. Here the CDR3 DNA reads TGCGCCAGCAGCGTGGGTGGCCAGCGCACTAACTATGGCTACACCTTC. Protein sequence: CASSVGGQRTNYGYTF.

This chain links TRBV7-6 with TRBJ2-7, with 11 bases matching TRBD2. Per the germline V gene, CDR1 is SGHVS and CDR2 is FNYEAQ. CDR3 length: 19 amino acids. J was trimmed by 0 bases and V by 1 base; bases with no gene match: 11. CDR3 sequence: CASSLDGWGLAANSYEQYF. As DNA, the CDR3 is TGTGCCAGCAGCTTAGACGGGTGGGGACTAGCGGCCAACTCCTACGAGCAGTACTTC.

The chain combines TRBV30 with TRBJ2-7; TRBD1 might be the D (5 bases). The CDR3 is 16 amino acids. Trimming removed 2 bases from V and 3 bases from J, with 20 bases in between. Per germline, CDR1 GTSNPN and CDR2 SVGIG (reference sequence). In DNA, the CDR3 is TGTGCCTGGAGTCCTTCGAAAGTTGGGGCCCTCTACGAGCAGTACTTC. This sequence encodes CAWSPSKVGALYEQYF.

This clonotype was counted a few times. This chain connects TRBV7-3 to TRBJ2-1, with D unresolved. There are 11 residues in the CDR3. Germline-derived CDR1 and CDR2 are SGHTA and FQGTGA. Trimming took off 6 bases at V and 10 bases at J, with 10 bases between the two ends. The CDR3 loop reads CASRAMGEQFF. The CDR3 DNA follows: TGTGCCAGCAGGGCGATGGGGGAGCAGTTCTTC.

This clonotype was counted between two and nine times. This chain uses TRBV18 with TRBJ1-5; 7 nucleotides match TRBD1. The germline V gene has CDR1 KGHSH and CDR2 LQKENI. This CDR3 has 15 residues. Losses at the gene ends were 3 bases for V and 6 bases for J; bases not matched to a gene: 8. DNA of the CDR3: TGTGCCAGCTCACCGACGGGGGGGGACAGTCAGCCCCAGCATTTT. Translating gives CASSPTGGDSQPQHF. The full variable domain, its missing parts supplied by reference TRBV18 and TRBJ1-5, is NAGVMQNPRHLVRRRGQEARLRCSPMKGHSHVYWYRQLPEEGLKFMVYLQKENIIDESGMPKERFSAEFPKEGPSILRIQQVVRGDSAAYFCASSPTGGDSQPQHFGDGTRLSIL.

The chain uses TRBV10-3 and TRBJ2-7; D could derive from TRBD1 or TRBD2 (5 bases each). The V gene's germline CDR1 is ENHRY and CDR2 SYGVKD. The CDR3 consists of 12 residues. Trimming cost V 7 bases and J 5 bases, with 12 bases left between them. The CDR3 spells CAITGQGDEQYF. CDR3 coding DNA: TGTGCCATCACGGGGCAGGGAGACGAGCAGTACTTC.

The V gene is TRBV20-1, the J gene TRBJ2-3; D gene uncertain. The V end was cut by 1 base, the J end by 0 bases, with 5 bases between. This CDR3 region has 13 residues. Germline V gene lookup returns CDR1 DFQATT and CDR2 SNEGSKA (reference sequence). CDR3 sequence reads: CSARVRSTDTQYF. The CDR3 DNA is TGCAGTGCTAGAGTTCGAAGCACAGATACGCAGTATTTT.

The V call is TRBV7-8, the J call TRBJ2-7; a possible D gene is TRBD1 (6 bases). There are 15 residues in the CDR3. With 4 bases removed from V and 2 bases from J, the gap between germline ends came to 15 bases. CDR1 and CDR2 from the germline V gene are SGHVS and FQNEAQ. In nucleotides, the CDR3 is TGTGCCAGCAGCTCCCCCACAGGGCAGACCTACGAGCAGTACTTC. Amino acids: CASSSPTGQTYEQYF.

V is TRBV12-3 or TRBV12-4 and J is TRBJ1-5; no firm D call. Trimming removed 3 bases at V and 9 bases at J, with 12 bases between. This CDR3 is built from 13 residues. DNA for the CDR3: TGTGCCAGCAGTTTGGAGGGCGTAGGGCCCCAGCATTTT. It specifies CASSLEGVGPQHF.